This T cell receptor (beta chain) originates from a study of vaccination effects on CD4 cells after COVID-19. Concerning this clone itself: The antigen remains unidentified.

Sequencing used immunoSEQ multiplex PCR; TCRdb keeps in-frame clones, though not all of them. Here the sample spans about 73,000 clones, 65% to 75% being singletons. The CDR3 is 14 amino acids. After removal of 3 bases from V and 9 bases from J, the junction contained 5 bases not matched to a gene. CDR1 and CDR2 (germline): ENHRY, SYGVKD. Study-level results: Infection- and vaccine-induced clones contracted markedly late after vaccination.

CD4+ T cells specific for antigen were expanded with viral peptide pools by the ViraFEST assay before sequencing. The culture ran for approximately 10 days, and then CD4+ T cells were isolated. Prior SARS-CoV-2 infection was absent in the vaccine recipients, as shown by negative nucleocapsid antibodies. Roughly 2.1 million PBMC per well received 10 IU/ml IL-2 and around 11 ug/ml peptides in culture. The material was CD4+ T cells from PBMCs cultured with HCoV-NL63 spike peptides, obtained before COVID-19 vaccination. The source is a human donor who received a COVID-19 vaccine. The chain is built from TRBV10-3 and TRBJ1-6, with TRBD1 identical over 7 bases. The CDR3: CAISEGTVISPLHF. CDR3 nucleotide sequence: TGTGCCATCAGTGAAGGGACAGTGATTTCACCCCTCCACTTT.